One TCR beta chain is described in this entry. Its antigen is still unknown. With 5 bases clipped from V and 6 bases from J, the junction kept 2 bases outside the gene matches. CDR3 length: 12 residues. This record comes from a study of tumor-infiltrating lymphocytes in primary liver carcinoma. Findings and caveats of the study: Tumor top-250-clone fraction significantly exceeded that of blood (p = 0.039).

The authors took blood RNA from unsorted whole blood and also extracted germline DNA. Patients carried chronic HBV infection without prior treatment. The researchers drew 3.5 to 4.5 milliliters of peripheral blood before surgery. Production of TCR beta cDNA used roughly 500 ng total RNA together with a constant-region primer. It was through three nested multiplex PCR rounds of slightly modified ARM-PCR that TCR beta libraries arose. Amplification in the first two PCR rounds was performed using TRBV1-TRBV30 forward primers and a C-beta reverse primer for 9 to 11 cycles each. TCRdb reanalysed the multiplex PCR reads using MiXCR and keeps one entry per CDR3 protein. Here the sample spans 150,000 to 200,000 distinct CDR3 sequences, 60% being singletons.

The sequence derives from a man aged 35 to 55 with primary liver carcinoma and hepatitis B virus infection. Sequencing used peripheral blood. V and J are TRBV12-3 or TRBV12-4 and TRBJ1-1; 8 positions agree with TRBD1. The CDR3 loop is CASSPTGAEAFF. The CDR3, as DNA: TGTGCCAGCAGTCCGACAGGGGCTGAAGCTTTCTTT.